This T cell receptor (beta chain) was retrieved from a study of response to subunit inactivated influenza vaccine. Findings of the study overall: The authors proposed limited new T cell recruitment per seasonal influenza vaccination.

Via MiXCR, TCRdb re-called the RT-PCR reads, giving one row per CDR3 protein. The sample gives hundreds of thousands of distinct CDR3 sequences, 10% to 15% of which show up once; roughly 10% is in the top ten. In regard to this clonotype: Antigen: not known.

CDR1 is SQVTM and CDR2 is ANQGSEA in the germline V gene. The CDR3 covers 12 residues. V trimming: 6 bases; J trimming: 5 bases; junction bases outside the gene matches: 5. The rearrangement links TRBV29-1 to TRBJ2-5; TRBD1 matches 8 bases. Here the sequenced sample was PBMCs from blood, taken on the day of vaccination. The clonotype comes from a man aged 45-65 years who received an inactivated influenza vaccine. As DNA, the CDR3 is TGCAGCGTCGGACAGGGCTTGGAGACCCAGTACTTC. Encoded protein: CSVGQGLETQYF.